Listed here are 18 T cell receptor beta chains from one sample, sequenced in a study of blood T cell repertoires in COVID-19. Assay: immunoSEQ multiplex PCR; the TCRdb copy retains only in-frame clones and omits some. The repertoire holds roughly 250,000 clones, 88% seen once, with just under 0.8% in the top ten. The sequencing sample was made of peripheral blood. The receptor source for this set is a woman aged 25 to 45 with acute or convalescent COVID-19.

This rearrangement joins TRBV30 to TRBJ1-3, with 10 bases aligning to TRBD1. The CDR3 has 15 residues. Germline V gene data show CDR1 as GTSNPN and CDR2 as SVGIG (reference sequence). V shed 2 bases, J shed 4 bases, and the junction held 5 bases outside the gene matches. CDR3 residues: CAWSSRDRGGNTIYF. The CDR3 nucleotides are TGTGCCTGGAGTTCCCGGGACAGGGGCGGAAACACCATATATTTT.

This clone has only a few counts. V usage is TRBV13 and J usage is TRBJ1-2, with D unresolved. The CDR3 runs to 14 residues. Trimming stripped 6 bases from V and 4 bases from J, with 15 bases between. CDR1 and CDR2 (germline): PRHDT, FYEKMQ (reference sequence). The CDR3 sequence is CASSAERSFYGYTF. The CDR3 DNA is TGTGCCAGCAGTGCGGAGAGGAGTTTCTATGGCTACACCTTC.

The V and J genes are TRBV5-6 and TRBJ1-2; D possibly corresponds to TRBD1 (6 bases). Germline CDR1 reads SGHDT; CDR2 reads YYEEEE. V gave up 4 bases and J gave up 7 bases, with 17 bases separating them. This CDR3 is 14 amino acids long. For the CDR3, the DNA is TGTGCCAGCAGCAGGGCTTCAGGGGCGGGTGGCTACACCTTC. The encoded protein is CASSRASGAGGYTF.

This chain uses TRBV19 with TRBJ1-1; TRBD1 is a possible D gene (6 bases). The germline gives CDR1 LNHDA, CDR2 SQIVND (reference sequence). Trimming cost V 6 bases and J 5 bases, with 16 bases left between them. This CDR3 has 14 residues. In nucleotides, the CDR3 is TGTGCCAGTAGGCTTGACAGGCAGCGGACTGAAGCTTTCTTT. It specifies CASRLDRQRTEAFF.

This chain connects TRBV11-3 to TRBJ2-2; 7 bases are a match to TRBD1. V lost 4 bases to trimming and J lost 6 bases; unmatched junction nucleotides: 8. Germline lookup yields CDR1 SGHNT and CDR2 YENEEA. The CDR3 length is 15 residues. DNA for the CDR3: TGTGCCAGCAGCTACGGGGACAGTCGGGCCGGGGAGCTGTTTTTT. It specifies CASSYGDSRAGELFF.

This chain connects TRBV5-1 to TRBJ2-5; 12 nucleotides agree with TRBD1. The CDR3 loop spans 14 amino acids. Trimming at V came to 4 bases and at J to 7 bases, leaving 5 bases not matched to a gene. The germline CDR1 and CDR2 sequences are SGHRS and YFSETQ. The CDR3 DNA reads TGCGCCAGCAGCCGGGGACAGGGGGCAGGGACCCAGTACTTC. It specifies CASSRGQGAGTQYF.

This rearrangement joins TRBV4-3 to TRBJ2-1; 13 bases match TRBD2. CDR3 length: 16 amino acids. Losses at the gene ends were 4 bases for V and 4 bases for J; bases not matched to a gene: 4. Germline values: CDR1 LGHNA, CDR2 YSLEER. CDR3: CASSREGLAGYNEQFF. DNA of the CDR3: TGCGCCAGCAGCCGAGAGGGACTAGCGGGGTACAATGAGCAGTTCTTC.

This clone was recorded once. The chain joins TRBV19 to TRBJ2-5, with 13 bases identical to TRBD2. This CDR3 is built from 17 residues. Germline lookup yields CDR1 LNHDA and CDR2 SQIVND (reference sequence). V trimming: 3 bases; J trimming: 4 bases; junction bases outside the gene matches: 8. The CDR3 nucleotides read TGTGCCAGTAGTATCTTTGGACTAGCGGGAGCCCCAGAGACCCAGTACTTC. Encoded protein: CASSIFGLAGAPETQYF.

J is TRBJ2-7 and V is TRBV4-2, with D unclear. The V gene lost 0 bases and the J gene lost 2 bases, with 11 bases spanning the gap. The CDR3 covers 15 residues. CDR1 and CDR2 from the germline V gene are LGHNA and YNFKEQ. In DNA form, the CDR3 reads TGTGCCAGCAGCCAAGATAGGCAGGCTCCCTACGAGCAGTACTTC. Encoded protein: CASSQDRQAPYEQYF.

V usage is TRBV7-3 and J usage is TRBJ2-3; D not certain. CDR3 length: 12 residues. In germline, CDR1 is SGHTA, CDR2 FQGTGA. V was pared by 2 bases and J by 3 bases, with 3 bases between. The CDR3 sequence is CASSLRTDTQYF. CDR3 sequence (DNA): TGTGCCAGCAGCTTACGGACAGATACGCAGTATTTT.

In its sample, this clone was seen once. In DNA, the CDR3 is TGCGCCAGCAGCCTACGAAAGGGGAACCACGAGCAGTACTTC. The encoded protein is CASSLRKGNHEQYF. The chain employs TRBV5-1 and TRBJ2-7; weak D call: TRBD1 (5 bases). The germline V and J ends were trimmed by 4 bases and 5 bases, with 16 bases remaining between them. This CDR3 region has 14 residues. Germline loops: CDR1 SGHRS, CDR2 YFSETQ.

This clone was recorded once. The chain has TRBV7-8 and TRBJ1-3; 9 bases match TRBD1. Trimming cost V 5 bases and J 8 bases; bases outside gene matches: 10. The CDR3 runs to 15 residues. Germline values: CDR1 SGHVS, CDR2 FQNEAQ. The CDR3 nucleotides read TGTGCCAGCAGCCTCCCGGGACAGGGTATTTACACCATATATTTT. This encodes CASSLPGQGIYTIYF.

J is TRBJ2-7 and V is TRBV5-1; 10 bases match TRBD1. The CDR3 consists of 16 residues. V lost 0 bases, J lost 4 bases, and 7 bases stayed unmatched. The V gene's germline CDR1 is SGHRS and CDR2 YFSETQ. CDR3 nucleotide sequence: TGCGCCAGCAGCTTGGTAGCAGACAGGGGGCGTTACGAGCAGTACTTC. This encodes CASSLVADRGRYEQYF. Based on the CDR3 plus reference TRBV5-1 and TRBJ2-7, the full variable domain is KAGVTQTPRYLIKTRGQQVTLSCSPISGHRSVSWYQQTPGQGLQFLFEYFSETQRNKGNFPGRFSGRQFSNSRSEMNVSTLELGDSALYLCASSLVADRGRYEQYFGPGTRLTVT.

The V gene is TRBV7-2, the J gene TRBJ2-5; 12 bases match TRBD2. CDR3 size: 17 residues. Germline V gene sequence: CDR1 SGHTA, CDR2 FQGNSA. V lost 1 base and J lost 0; bases outside the gene matches: 3. CDR3 region: CASSLETSGRHQETQYF. The DNA for the CDR3 is TGTGCCAGCAGCTTAGAAACTAGCGGGAGGCACCAAGAGACCCAGTACTTC.

V and J are TRBV7-3 and TRBJ2-3, with 8 bases lining up with TRBD1. The germline V gene has CDR1 SGHTA and CDR2 FQGTGA. The junction had 5 bases not matched to a gene; V was cut back by 2 bases and J by 7 bases. This CDR3 comprises 14 residues. The CDR3, as DNA: TGTGCCAGCAGCTTAGGGCAGGGGGCCTATACGCAGTATTTT. Amino acid sequence: CASSLGQGAYTQYF.

J is TRBJ2-7 and V is TRBV10-1; D may be TRBD2 (6 bases). The V gene's germline CDR1 is WNHNN and CDR2 SYGVQD (reference sequence). This CDR3 has 12 amino acids. Deletions cut 6 bases from V and 7 bases from J, with 13 bases between. The chain's CDR3 is CASSRAAGEQYF. In nucleotides, the CDR3 is TGCGCCAGCAGCCGCGCCGCGGGGGAGCAGTACTTC.

The CDR3 is CASSPFIQGTSSSGNTIYF. The CDR3, as DNA: TGTGCCAGCTCACCGTTCATCCAGGGAACATCCAGCTCTGGAAACACCATATATTTT. The chain couples TRBV18 to TRBJ1-3; the D gene is possibly TRBD1 (5 bases). CDR1 and CDR2 (germline): KGHSH, LQKENI. The V and J ends lost 3 bases and 0 bases respectively, with 21 bases between them. This CDR3 contains 19 residues.

V usage is TRBV5-1 and J usage is TRBJ2-4; D gene ambiguous. Germline V gives CDR1 SGHRS, CDR2 YFSETQ. V was pared by 0 bases and J by 10 bases, with 17 bases between. This CDR3 has 15 residues. The CDR3 reads CASSLAHNEYPIQYF. In DNA, the CDR3 is TGCGCCAGCAGCTTGGCCCACAATGAATATCCTATTCAGTACTTC.